This T cell receptor beta chain was sequenced for a study of early T cells in non-severe SARS-CoV-2 infection. At the level of the study: Sequenced bulk RNA came from whole blood that was unsorted, and chains were unpaired. Study-wide results and caveats: Matching results from VDJdb favored anti-spike CD8 responses, leaving private and CD4 specificities undetected.

Unique molecular identifiers were added to individual cDNA molecules. TCRdb called the 5' RACE reads again in MiXCR, with one record for every CDR3 protein. The table shows 30,000 to 45,000 distinct CDR3 sequences, with roughly 9.9% occurring only once. The sample holds many counts of this clonotype. What it recognizes is unknown. Germline CDR1 reads DFQATT; CDR2 reads SNEGSKA (reference sequence). Deletions cut 4 bases from V and 1 base from J, with 16 bases between. The length of the CDR3 is 15 residues. The V gene is TRBV20-1, the J gene TRBJ1-1; D not certain. The sequence was collected from an adult who was a healthcare worker with PCR-confirmed SARS-CoV-2 infection or an uninfected control (not recorded which). The source material was whole blood. The CDR3 nucleotides are TGCAGTGCTAAAGGACGGACGGTAGGGAACACTGAAGCTTTCTTT. Protein sequence: CSAKGRTVGNTEAFF.